These 31 T cell receptor beta chains were sequenced from one sample in a study of STAT3 mutations in large granular lymphocyte leukemia. General study points: At least one immunodominant TCR beta clonotype appeared in every T-cell large granular lymphocyte leukemia patient.

These receptors' antigens are unknown. TCRdb's table, derived via immunoSEQ multiplex PCR, lists solely in-frame clones and lacks some. The sample holds 37,000 or so clones; 88% are singletons and the top ten take over 0.35%. The source material was PBMCs. The source is a human donor with T large granular lymphocyte leukemia. Some clones in this sample may be carry-over from other donors' samples.

The chain combines TRBV4-1 with TRBJ1-4; TRBD1 is a possible D gene (5 bases). V lost 1 base and J 13 bases, leaving 10 bases between the germline ends. Germline V CDR1 and CDR2: MGHRA, YSYEKL. This CDR3 has 12 amino acids. This CDR3 reads CASSQGGTGLFF. The CDR3, as DNA: TGCGCCAGCAGCCAAGGAGGAACAGGACTGTTTTTT.

This chain joins TRBV4-2 and TRBJ1-4, with 10 positions matching TRBD1. The CDR3 length is 17 residues. The germline gives CDR1 LGHNA, CDR2 YNFKEQ. With V trimmed by 5 bases and J by 7 bases, 13 bases remained unmatched. Here the CDR3 reads CASSTRQGANEIEKLFF. CDR3 DNA: TGTGCCAGCAGCACCCGACAGGGGGCGAACGAGATTGAAAAACTGTTTTTT.

Here the CDR3 DNA reads TGTGCCAGCAGTTGGGGGTACGGCTACACCTTC. Translated: CASSWGYGYTF. The rearrangement links TRBV28 to TRBJ1-2, with TRBD1 as a possible D gene (5 bases). V shed 4 bases and J shed 8 bases, with 8 bases lying between them. The CDR3 runs to 11 residues. Germline V gene lookup returns CDR1 MDHEN and CDR2 SYDVKM.

The gene calls are TRBV28 and TRBJ1-5; no reliable D call. The V end was cut by 2 bases, the J end by 0 bases, with 14 bases between. This CDR3 region has 17 residues. Germline CDR1 MDHEN, CDR2 SYDVKM. The CDR3 nucleotides are TGTGCCAGCAGTTTACTTCGTACAGTCAATAGCAATCAGCCCCAGCATTTT. This gives the protein CASSLLRTVNSNQPQHF.

The CDR3 sequence is CASSGEGDLDHYGYTF. The CDR3 DNA sequence: TGCGCCAGCAGCGGGGAGGGGGACTTAGATCACTATGGCTACACCTTC. The chain couples TRBV4-3 to TRBJ1-2, with D tentatively TRBD1 (6 bases). CDR1 and CDR2 (germline): LGHNA, YSLEER. Trimming left V 5 bases short and J 3 bases short, with 19 bases between. The CDR3 covers 16 residues.

The J gene is TRBJ1-4, the V gene TRBV10-2; a possible D gene is TRBD1 (5 bases). The CDR3 sequence is 11 residues long. V was pared by 6 bases and J by 6 bases, with 5 bases between. Germline V gene lookup returns CDR1 WSHSY and CDR2 SAAADI. CDR3 sequence (DNA): TGCGCCAGCAGCAGGGATGAAAAACTGTTTTTT. Protein sequence: CASSRDEKLFF.

The rearrangement uses TRBV4-2 and TRBJ1-4, with a possible D match to TRBD1 (6 bases). Germline CDR1 reads LGHNA; CDR2 reads YNFKEQ. V was cut by 4 bases and J by 5 bases, with 14 bases left in between. This CDR3 spans 15 amino acids. The CDR3: CASSLKRDINEKLFF. CDR3 DNA: TGTGCCAGCAGCCTCAAAAGGGACATAAATGAAAAACTGTTTTTT.

The rearrangement joins TRBV19 to TRBJ2-1; a possible D gene is TRBD2 (5 bases). Trimming took 4 bases from V and 0 from J, leaving 16 bases between them. The CDR3 sequence is 17 residues long. CDR1 is LNHDA, CDR2 SQIVND, per germline (reference sequence). The CDR3 DNA reads as TGTGCCAGTAGTACGTCACCCGGGGTGAGCTCCTACAATGAGCAGTTCTTC. Its protein is CASSTSPGVSSYNEQFF.

The chain couples TRBV28 to TRBJ1-5; perhaps TRBD1 as D (6 bases). Trimming removed 5 bases from V and 7 bases from J, with 15 bases in between. CDR3 size: 14 residues. From germline, CDR1 is MDHEN and CDR2 SYDVKM. The CDR3 sequence is CASSPAGANQPQHF. As DNA, the CDR3 is TGTGCCAGCAGTCCCGCAGGGGCGAACCAGCCCCAGCATTTT.

This chain connects TRBV5-1 to TRBJ2-2; perhaps TRBD2 as D (6 bases). Between the trimmed V and J ends, which lost 0 bases and 7 bases, there was a span of 16 bases. CDR1 is SGHRS, CDR2 YFSETQ, per germline. This CDR3 spans 16 amino acids. CDR3: CASSLAMGLSNGELFF. Here the CDR3 DNA reads TGCGCCAGCAGCTTGGCCATGGGACTCAGTAACGGGGAGCTGTTTTTT.

The rearrangement joins TRBV15 to TRBJ2-5; D not certain. The CDR3 runs to 14 residues. Germline loops: CDR1 LNHNV, CDR2 YYDKDF (reference sequence). V gave up 5 bases and J gave up 5 bases, with 15 bases separating them. CDR3 DNA: TGTGCCACCAGCCTACTGGGCGCCAGGGAGACCCAGTACTTC. It encodes CATSLLGARETQYF. Supplemented by reference TRBV15 and TRBJ2-5, the full variable domain reads DAMVIQNPRYQVTQFGKPVTLSCSQTLNHNVMYWYQQKSSQAPKLLFHYYDKDFNNEADTPDNFQSRRPNTSFCFLDIRSPGLGDTAMYLCATSLLGARETQYFGPGTRLLVL.

This clone appeared once. V is TRBV6-6 and J is TRBJ2-5; TRBD1 aligns across 10 bases. The CDR3 consists of 15 residues. V shed 6 bases, J shed 5 bases, and the junction held 9 bases outside the gene matches. Germline V gene sequence: CDR1 MNHNY, CDR2 SVGAGI (reference sequence). Written as DNA, the CDR3 is TGTGCCAGCAGATCTCAAGGGACAGGGGTGGAGACCCAGTACTTC. Protein sequence: CASRSQGTGVETQYF.

J is TRBJ2-3 and V is TRBV5-4; D remains unclear. Trimming removed 4 bases at V and 0 bases at J, with 9 bases between. Germline V gives CDR1 SGHNT, CDR2 YYREEE (reference sequence). This CDR3 region has 14 residues. This CDR3 reads CASSRVGSTDTQYF. DNA of the CDR3: TGTGCCAGCAGCCGGGTCGGAAGCACAGATACGCAGTATTTT.

This chain links TRBV11-2 with TRBJ1-5, with D perhaps TRBD1 (5 bases). The V end was cut by 0 bases, the J end by 6 bases, with 12 bases between. Germline values: CDR1 SGHAT, CDR2 FQNNGV. The CDR3 spans 15 residues. The CDR3 sequence is CASSLDGGVGQPQHF. The CDR3, as DNA: TGTGCCAGCAGCTTAGACGGAGGGGTTGGTCAGCCCCAGCATTTT.

V usage is TRBV4-1 and J usage is TRBJ1-1, with D unclear. Germline-derived CDR1 and CDR2 are MGHRA and YSYEKL. The CDR3 consists of 15 residues. V lost 0 bases and J 0 bases, leaving 8 bases between the germline ends. CDR3: CASSQDPVMNTEAFF. CDR3 in DNA: TGCGCCAGCAGCCAAGATCCAGTTATGAACACTGAAGCTTTCTTT.

This chain connects TRBV7-9 to TRBJ2-2; D call uncertain. The CDR3 contains 15 residues. The V end lost 5 bases, the J end lost 0 bases, and 10 bases lay between the germline ends. The germline CDR1 and CDR2 sequences are SEHNR and FQNEAQ (reference sequence). CDR3 residues: CASSPRIANTGELFF. The DNA for the CDR3 is TGTGCCAGCAGCCCCCGGATCGCGAACACCGGGGAGCTGTTTTTT.

V is TRBV6-6 and J is TRBJ1-5, with D maybe TRBD1 (5 bases). The CDR3 is 12 residues long. Germline assignment: CDR1 MNHNY and CDR2 SVGAGI (reference sequence). Trimming removed 6 bases from V and 7 bases from J, with 10 bases in between. CDR3 in DNA: TGTGCCAGCAGAGGGGCCGGGCAGCCCCAGCATTTT. Amino acids: CASRGAGQPQHF.

The CDR3 is CASRDRREYGYTF. CDR3 sequence (DNA): TGTGCCAGCAGGGATCGAAGGGAATATGGCTACACCTTC. The J gene is TRBJ1-2, the V gene TRBV2; D is undetermined. V was pared by 6 bases and J by 5 bases, with 13 bases between. Germline CDR1 SNHLY, CDR2 FYNNEI. The CDR3 covers 13 residues.

The rearrangement joins TRBV5-4 to TRBJ2-1; D is unclear. The CDR3 has 15 amino acids. Germline lookup yields CDR1 SGHNT and CDR2 YYREEE (reference sequence). Deletions cut 0 bases from V and 0 bases from J, with 7 bases between. The CDR3 DNA is TGTGCCAGCAGCTTGGGCAGTAGCTCCTACAATGAGCAGTTCTTC. It encodes CASSLGSSSYNEQFF.

V and J are TRBV5-1 and TRBJ2-1, with 13 bases identical to TRBD2. Trimming removed 2 bases from V and 1 base from J; junction bases left unmatched: 6. CDR1 and CDR2 (germline): SGHRS, YFSETQ. CDR3 length: 18 residues. The CDR3 reads CASSLLTSGGQSYNEQFF. DNA for the CDR3: TGCGCCAGCAGCTTACTGACTAGCGGGGGGCAGTCCTACAATGAGCAGTTCTTC. Filled out from reference TRBV5-1 and TRBJ2-1, the complete variable domain reads KAGVTQTPRYLIKTRGQQVTLSCSPISGHRSVSWYQQTPGQGLQFLFEYFSETQRNKGNFPGRFSGRQFSNSRSEMNVSTLELGDSALYLCASSLLTSGGQSYNEQFFGPGTRLTVL.

The genes are TRBV10-3 and TRBJ1-1, with 7 nucleotides matching TRBD1. V lost 10 bases, J lost 2 bases, and 7 bases stayed unmatched. The CDR3 length is 13 residues. Per germline, CDR1 ENHRY and CDR2 SYGVKD. The CDR3 sequence is CASLGQTNTEAFF. The CDR3, as DNA: TGTGCCAGCTTGGGACAGACAAACACTGAAGCTTTCTTT.

The chain has TRBV19 and TRBJ2-2, with a weak D call TRBD1 (5 bases). The CDR3 consists of 12 residues. Trimming cost V 6 bases and J 6 bases, with 8 bases left between them. The germline V gene encodes CDR1 LNHDA and CDR2 SQIVND (reference sequence). CDR3 amino acids: CASSWGAGELFF. The CDR3 DNA is TGTGCCAGTAGCTGGGGCGCCGGGGAGCTGTTTTTT.

This clone was counted between two and nine times. CDR3 in amino acids: CATSRDTQNGGYTF. For the CDR3, the DNA is TGTGCCACCAGCAGAGATACACAGAATGGTGGCTACACCTTC. The chain carries TRBV15 and TRBJ1-2; D remains unclear. Trimming shortened V by 0 bases and J by 7 bases, and 12 bases separated the two germline ends. Germline loops: CDR1 LNHNV, CDR2 YYDKDF (reference sequence). The CDR3 has 14 residues.

The chain couples TRBV28 to TRBJ1-2; D gene uncertain. The CDR3 runs to 12 residues. In germline, CDR1 is MDHEN, CDR2 SYDVKM. The V end was cut by 6 bases, the J end by 0 bases, with 5 bases between. CDR3 sequence (DNA): TGTGCCAGCAGCGAACCTAACTATGGCTACACCTTC. Translated: CASSEPNYGYTF.

The CDR3 loop reads CAIRAGLNYGYTF. CDR3 nucleotide sequence: TGTGCCATCCGGGCAGGGTTGAACTATGGCTACACCTTC. The chain joins TRBV10-3 to TRBJ1-2, with a weak D call TRBD1 (5 bases). Trimming cost V 8 bases and J 2 bases, with 12 bases left between them. Germline-derived CDR1 and CDR2 are ENHRY and SYGVKD. The CDR3 totals 13 residues.

This clone was counted a few times. CDR3 amino acids: CASSQKLAGWYEQYV. In DNA form, the CDR3 reads TGTGCCAGCAGCCAAAAATTAGCGGGGTGGTACGAGCAGTACGTC. The chain carries TRBV5-6 and TRBJ2-7; 8 bases map to TRBD2. In germline, CDR1 is SGHDT, CDR2 YYEEEE. The CDR3 contains 15 residues. V was clipped by 4 bases and J by 4 bases; unmatched bases: 10.

The chain links TRBV29-1 to TRBJ2-7; maybe TRBD1 (5 bases). This CDR3 contains 12 residues. Per the germline V gene, CDR1 is SQVTM and CDR2 is ANQGSEA. V was shortened by 3 bases and J by 5 bases, with 11 bases between the two germline ends. This CDR3 is CSVETATNEQYV. DNA for the CDR3: TGCAGCGTTGAGACAGCTACTAACGAGCAGTACGTC.

This chain connects TRBV7-2 to TRBJ1-2; TRBD1 aligns across 11 bases. The germline V gene encodes CDR1 SGHTA and CDR2 FQGNSA. V shed 5 bases, J shed 8 bases, and the junction held 13 bases outside the gene matches. The CDR3 covers 16 residues. CDR3 sequence (DNA): TGTGCCAGCAGCGCCGGACTTGGACAGGGGGCTCAGGGCTACACCTTC. As protein: CASSAGLGQGAQGYTF.

The CDR3 bases are TGTGCCAGCAGCTGGGCTGGTGGGAACACTGAAGCTTTCTTT. Amino acids: CASSWAGGNTEAFF. V and J are TRBV5-4 and TRBJ1-1; no clear D gene. This CDR3 region has 14 residues. The germline V and J ends were trimmed by 3 bases and 1 base, with 10 bases remaining between them. The germline V gene encodes CDR1 SGHNT and CDR2 YYREEE (reference sequence). Full variable domain (outside the CDR3, taken from reference TRBV5-4 and TRBJ1-1): ETGVTQSPTHLIKTRGQQVTLRCSSQSGHNTVSWYQQALGQGPQFIFQYYREEENGRGNFPPRFSGLQFPNYSSELNVNALELDDSALYLCASSWAGGNTEAFFGQGTRLTVV.

This sequence joins TRBV11-3 and TRBJ2-2; D might be TRBD1 or TRBD2, each matching 6 bases. Trimming cost V 1 base and J 5 bases, with 8 bases left between them. CDR3 length: 14 amino acids. The germline V gene encodes CDR1 SGHNT and CDR2 YENEEA. As DNA, the CDR3 is TGTGCCAGCAGCTTAGGAGGGGGGACCGGGGAGCTGTTTTTT. It encodes CASSLGGGTGELFF. The whole variable domain, remainder taken from reference TRBV11-3 and TRBJ2-2, is EAGVVQSPRYKIIEKKQPVAFWCNPISGHNTLYWYLQNLGQGPELLIRYENEEAVDDSQLPKDRFSAERLKGVDSTLKIQPAELGDSAVYLCASSLGGGTGELFFGEGSRLTVL.

CDR3 region: CASSANRDRVYEQYF. The CDR3 coding sequence is TGCGCCAGCAGCGCAAACCGGGACAGGGTGTACGAGCAGTACTTC. The V and J genes are TRBV4-3 and TRBJ2-7; TRBD1 matches at 9 bases. Germline V gene lookup returns CDR1 LGHNA and CDR2 YSLEER. J lost 4 bases, V lost 5 bases, and 9 bases had no gene match. The CDR3 length is 15 residues.